Following are 29 T cell receptor beta chains from one sample sequenced in a study of Ad26.COV2.S vaccination and SARS-CoV-2 variants. As to treatment: 15 to 20 received Ad26.COV2.S at low or high dose, single or two shots; five or six received placebo; per-sample allocation not given. The study sampled participants on day 63 after the first vaccine or placebo injection. TCRdb keeps only in-frame clones here, not all; method: immunoSEQ multiplex PCR. The sample consists of 400,000 to 450,000 clones, 75% to 95% of them appearing once. Sequencing was performed on peripheral blood, taken in a trial of Ad26.COV2.S vaccine versus placebo. Receptor source: a person between 18 and 65 years old who received the Ad26.COV2.S COVID-19 vaccine or a placebo.

This clone has just a few counts. The gene calls are TRBV7-9 and TRBJ2-7; D gene ambiguous. The CDR3 is 11 residues long. Trimming cost V 7 bases and J 4 bases, with 8 bases left between them. The germline gives CDR1 SEHNR, CDR2 FQNEAQ (reference sequence). For the CDR3, the DNA is TGTGCCAGCACCTCTATGTACGAGCAGTACTTC. As protein: CASTSMYEQYF.

The rearrangement links TRBV7-9 to TRBJ2-3, with 7 bases that match TRBD2. CDR1 is SEHNR and CDR2 is FQNEAQ in the germline V gene (reference sequence). The CDR3 has 16 residues. V shed 5 bases and J 0 bases; nucleotides not matched to a gene: 8. The CDR3 region is CASSRGGAGSTDTQYF. The CDR3 bases are TGTGCCAGCAGCCGCGGAGGAGCGGGAAGCACAGATACGCAGTATTTT.

This chain joins TRBV5-1 and TRBJ2-1; 7 bases line up with TRBD1. The V segment lost 3 bases and the J segment 10 bases; nucleotides outside the gene matches: 7. Germline assignment: CDR1 SGHRS and CDR2 YFSETQ. The CDR3 consists of 13 residues. CDR3 residues: CASSSRDRPEQFF. CDR3 sequence (DNA): TGCGCCAGCAGCTCCCGGGACAGACCCGAGCAGTTCTTC. The full variable domain, in which reference TRBV5-1 and TRBJ2-1 provide the parts outside the CDR3, is KAGVTQTPRYLIKTRGQQVTLSCSPISGHRSVSWYQQTPGQGLQFLFEYFSETQRNKGNFPGRFSGRQFSNSRSEMNVSTLELGDSALYLCASSSRDRPEQFFGPGTRLTVL.

The CDR3 DNA sequence: TGTGCCAGTAGACCTCCCGGGGGAGGCTATGGCTACACCTTC. Translation gives CASRPPGGGYGYTF. This rearrangement joins TRBV19 to TRBJ1-2; perhaps TRBD1 as D (5 bases). The germline V gene has CDR1 LNHDA and CDR2 SQIVND (reference sequence). Trimming pared 6 bases from V and 4 bases from J, leaving 15 bases between. The CDR3 contains 14 residues.

V usage is TRBV7-2 and J usage is TRBJ2-7; D is possibly TRBD2 (6 bases). CDR3 length: 15 residues. Germline V gene data show CDR1 as SGHTA and CDR2 as FQGNSA. V lost 4 bases and J 0 bases, leaving 13 bases between the germline ends. This chain's CDR3 is CASSYGTYSSYEQYF. The DNA of the CDR3 is TGTGCCAGCAGCTACGGGACTTACAGCTCCTACGAGCAGTACTTC.

The chain is built from TRBV13 and TRBJ2-7; D not resolved. CDR1 and CDR2 (germline): PRHDT, FYEKMQ (reference sequence). Deletions cut 6 bases from V and 5 bases from J, with 8 bases between. The CDR3 length is 11 residues. The CDR3 loop is CASSKGHEQYF. DNA for the CDR3: TGTGCCAGCAGTAAGGGCCACGAGCAGTACTTC.

In its sample, this clone was seen once. The rearrangement links TRBV6-5 to TRBJ1-2; no clear D gene. Trimming took 6 bases from V and 6 from J, leaving 11 bases between them. CDR3 length equals 12 residues. CDR1 and CDR2 (germline): MNHEY, SVGAGI. The CDR3 DNA sequence: TGTGCCAGCAGAAGGAGTGCGGATGGCTACACCTTC. Translation gives CASRRSADGYTF.

The J gene is TRBJ2-2, the V gene TRBV7-9; possibly TRBD2 for D (6 bases). With 4 bases removed from V and 6 bases from J, the gap between germline ends came to 9 bases. Per germline, CDR1 SEHNR and CDR2 FQNEAQ (reference sequence). CDR3 size: 13 residues. CDR3: CASSYGGSGELFF. In DNA, the CDR3 is TGTGCCAGCAGCTACGGAGGGTCCGGGGAGCTGTTTTTT.

V gene TRBV5-6 combines with J gene TRBJ2-2, with 9 nucleotides matching TRBD2. With V trimmed by 0 bases and J by 0 bases, 6 bases remained unmatched. The CDR3 is 18 amino acids. Germline CDR1 SGHDT, CDR2 YYEEEE. The CDR3 region is CASSLELTSGANTGELFF. CDR3 coding DNA: TGTGCCAGCAGCTTGGAGTTGACTAGCGGAGCGAACACCGGGGAGCTGTTTTTT.

The chain couples TRBV4-1 to TRBJ2-7; possibly TRBD1 or TRBD2 for D (5 bases each). Trimming removed 0 bases at V and 0 bases at J, with 12 bases between. The germline CDR1 and CDR2 sequences are MGHRA and YSYEKL. The CDR3 runs 16 residues. The chain's CDR3 is CASSQDPGLYSYEQYF. In DNA form, the CDR3 reads TGCGCCAGCAGCCAAGATCCGGGGCTCTACTCCTACGAGCAGTACTTC.

The CDR3: CASSYSRDTSNYGYTF. The CDR3 DNA is TGTGCCAGCAGTTACTCACGGGACACATCTAACTATGGCTACACCTTC. This chain uses TRBV6-6 with TRBJ1-2, with a tentative D call TRBD1 (6 bases). V was shortened by 0 bases and J by 0 bases, with 11 bases between the two germline ends. Germline-derived CDR1 and CDR2 are MNHNY and SVGAGI (reference sequence). The CDR3 covers 16 residues.

V and J are TRBV4-3 and TRBJ2-3; D may be TRBD1 (6 bases). This CDR3 spans 17 amino acids. The germline V and J ends were trimmed by 2 bases and 2 bases, with 17 bases remaining between them. The germline V gene has CDR1 LGHNA and CDR2 YSLEER. CDR3: CASSQTKTGVYTDTQYF. CDR3 nucleotide sequence: TGCGCCAGCAGCCAAACAAAGACAGGCGTCTACACAGATACGCAGTATTTT.

The V gene is TRBV2, the J gene TRBJ1-1, with D possibly being TRBD1 (6 bases). The CDR3 consists of 14 residues. V was cut by 6 bases and J by 5 bases, with 16 bases left in between. Germline CDR1 is SNHLY and CDR2 is FYNNEI. CDR3 sequence: CASRPYREGTEAFF. As DNA, the CDR3 is TGTGCCAGCAGGCCCTACAGGGAGGGGACTGAAGCTTTCTTT.

Only one count was recorded for this clone. J is TRBJ2-3 and V is TRBV5-1; possibly TRBD2 for D (5 bases). V lost 5 bases and J 3 bases, leaving 16 bases between the germline ends. The germline V gene has CDR1 SGHRS and CDR2 YFSETQ. CDR3 length: 15 amino acids. The CDR3 region has the DNA TGCGCCAGCAGTTTGCCTGACCGGGGTACAGATACGCAGTATTTT. Encoded protein: CASSLPDRGTDTQYF.

The rearrangement uses TRBV2 and TRBJ1-5; perhaps TRBD1 as D (6 bases). Per the germline V gene, CDR1 is SNHLY and CDR2 is FYNNEI. The V gene lost 5 bases and the J gene lost 3 bases, with 11 bases spanning the gap. There are 14 residues in the CDR3. The CDR3 sequence: CASSSQGNNQPQHF. The CDR3 DNA sequence: TGTGCCAGCAGTTCCCAGGGGAACAATCAGCCCCAGCATTTT.

To note about this clone: Other DNA sequences in this sample translate to the same CDR3. The chain carries TRBV5-1 and TRBJ2-7; 9 bases are shared with TRBD1. Germline values: CDR1 SGHRS, CDR2 YFSETQ. The CDR3 runs to 14 residues. V lost 3 bases and J lost 3; bases outside the gene matches: 4. For the CDR3, the DNA is TGCGCCAGCAGCTCCGGACAGGGGATCTACGAGCAGTACTTC. It codes for CASSSGQGIYEQYF.

V gene TRBV6-6 combines with J gene TRBJ1-6, with 7 bases identical to TRBD1. This CDR3 has 16 residues. CDR1 and CDR2 (germline): MNHNY, SVGAGI (reference sequence). V was clipped by 5 bases and J by 6 bases; unmatched bases: 10. CDR3 loop: CASSTLAGGTNSPLHF. The CDR3 DNA sequence: TGTGCCAGCAGTACCCTCGCAGGGGGAACTAATTCACCCCTCCACTTT.

This chain connects TRBV27 to TRBJ2-7; 7 bases fit TRBD1. V shed 5 bases and J 9 bases; nucleotides not matched to a gene: 7. Germline values: CDR1 MNHEY, CDR2 SMNVEV (reference sequence). The CDR3 covers 12 residues. The CDR3 DNA sequence: TGTGCCAGCAGTACAGGACAGGCTCGGCAGTACTTC. Encoded protein: CASSTGQARQYF.

CDR3 nucleotide sequence: TGTGCCAGTAGGAGGGGGGCAAGCGACACCGGGGAGCTGTTTTTT. Translation gives CASRRGASDTGELFF. V and J are TRBV19 and TRBJ2-2, with D possibly being TRBD1 or TRBD2 (6 bases each). Trimming cost V 6 bases and J 3 bases, with 14 bases left between them. CDR3 length: 15 residues. The germline CDR1 and CDR2 sequences are LNHDA and SQIVND (reference sequence).

The chain carries TRBV18 and TRBJ2-2, with 12 bases aligning to TRBD2. V was clipped by 4 bases and J by 8 bases; unmatched bases: 8. The CDR3 sequence is 16 residues long. Germline loops: CDR1 KGHSH, CDR2 LQKENI. The CDR3 protein is CASSRPGLAGLGELFF. The CDR3 region has the DNA TGTGCCAGCTCACGACCCGGACTAGCGGGACTTGGGGAGCTGTTTTTT.

The chain joins TRBV4-1 to TRBJ2-7, with D tentatively TRBD2 (5 bases). Trimming stripped 4 bases from V and 3 bases from J, with 13 bases between. CDR1 and CDR2 (germline): MGHRA, YSYEKL. The CDR3 extends over 14 amino acids. CDR3 amino acids: CASSLEADVYEQYF. CDR3 DNA sequence: TGCGCCAGCAGCCTTGAAGCGGACGTCTACGAGCAGTACTTC.

The chain uses TRBV5-4 and TRBJ2-7, with D possibly TRBD2 on 6 matching bases. V lost 2 bases, J lost 2 bases, and 14 bases lay in between. This CDR3 is built from 15 residues. Germline assignment: CDR1 SGHNT and CDR2 YYREEE (reference sequence). CDR3 in amino acids: CASSFRGSPAYEQYF. CDR3 coding DNA: TGTGCCAGCAGCTTCCGGGGGAGCCCTGCCTACGAGCAGTACTTC.

The chain has TRBV7-9 and TRBJ2-4, with TRBD2 identical over 11 bases. V was clipped by 5 bases and J by 1 base; unmatched bases: 7. Per germline, CDR1 SEHNR and CDR2 FQNEAQ (reference sequence). This CDR3 has 17 residues. The CDR3 nucleotides read TGTGCCAGCAGCACGAAACTAGCGGGAGTTGCCAAAAACATTCAGTACTTC. Translation: CASSTKLAGVAKNIQYF.

The chain employs TRBV6-5 and TRBJ1-3; TRBD1 matches 8 bases. CDR3 length equals 15 residues. The V segment lost 5 bases and the J segment 7 bases; nucleotides outside the gene matches: 10. Germline V gene lookup returns CDR1 MNHEY and CDR2 SVGAGI. CDR3 sequence: CASSLKTGVRNTIYF. The CDR3 DNA reads as TGTGCCAGCAGTCTCAAGACAGGGGTGAGGAACACCATATATTTT.

Comment on this clone: One junction end does not reproduce the germline sequence, and a read error may be involved. The DNA for the CDR3 is TGTGCCAGCAGTTATCGCGTGACGGAGATCCAGTACTTC. It yields the protein CASSYRVTEIQYF. The V gene is TRBV27, the J gene TRBJ2-5; D is unresolved. The CDR3 is 13 amino acids. Germline V CDR1 and CDR2: MNHEY, SMNVEV (reference sequence).

The chain uses TRBV7-8 and TRBJ2-7; D tentatively reads TRBD1 or TRBD2 (6 bases each). CDR1 and CDR2 from the germline V gene are SGHVS and FQNEAQ. Trimming cost V 1 base and J 5 bases, with 15 bases left between them. CDR3 length: 15 amino acids. CDR3 amino acids: CASSLVSRGGDEQYF. The CDR3 DNA reads as TGTGCCAGCAGCTTAGTGTCCAGGGGAGGAGACGAGCAGTACTTC.

The CDR3 coding sequence is TGTGCCAGCAGCTTGGCCCGGCAGCGGACAACCGGGGAGCTGTTTTTT. Residues: CASSLARQRTTGELFF. The V and J genes are TRBV5-6 and TRBJ2-2, with D perhaps assigned TRBD1 or TRBD2 (5 bases each). The CDR3 extends over 16 amino acids. Trimming removed 0 bases from V and 5 bases from J, with 14 bases in between. Looked up from germline, CDR1 is SGHDT and CDR2 is YYEEEE.

This chain connects TRBV2 to TRBJ2-3; D unresolved. The germline gives CDR1 SNHLY, CDR2 FYNNEI. The CDR3 is 14 residues long. V lost 4 bases and J 2 bases, leaving 10 bases between the germline ends. The chain's CDR3 is CASSVIVFTDTQYF. The CDR3 DNA follows: TGTGCCAGCAGTGTGATTGTTTTCACAGATACGCAGTATTTT.

The V call is TRBV9, the J call TRBJ2-7, with 7 bases that match TRBD1. CDR1 is SGDLS and CDR2 is YYNGEE in the germline V gene. Germline trimming cut 3 bases from V and 0 bases from J; bases unmatched to any gene: 6. This CDR3 contains 15 residues. The CDR3 nucleotides are TGTGCCAGCAGCGCCGGACAGGCGCCCTCCTACGAGCAGTACTTC. As protein: CASSAGQAPSYEQYF. The full variable domain, its missing parts supplied by reference TRBV9 and TRBJ2-7, is DSGVTQTPKHLITATGQRVTLRCSPRSGDLSVYWYQQSLDQGLQFLIQYYNGEERAKGNILERFSAQQFPDLHSELNLSSLELGDSALYFCASSAGQAPSYEQYFGPGTRLTVT.